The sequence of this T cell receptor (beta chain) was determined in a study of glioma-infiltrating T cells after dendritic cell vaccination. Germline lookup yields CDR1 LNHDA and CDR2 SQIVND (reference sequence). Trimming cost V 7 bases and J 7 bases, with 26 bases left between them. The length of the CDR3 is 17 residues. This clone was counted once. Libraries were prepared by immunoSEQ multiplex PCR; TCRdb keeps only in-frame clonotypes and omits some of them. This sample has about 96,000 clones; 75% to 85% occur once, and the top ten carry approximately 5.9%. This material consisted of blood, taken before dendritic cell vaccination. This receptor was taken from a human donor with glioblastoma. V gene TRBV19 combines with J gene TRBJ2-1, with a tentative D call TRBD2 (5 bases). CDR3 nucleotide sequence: TGTGCCAGTACCAAATTGTACCCCGCCGCGACGGGGAATGAGCAGTTCTTC. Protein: CASTKLYPAATGNEQFF.